The clone carrying this TCR beta chain was recorded a few times. The antigen is not known. As the method for making TCR beta libraries, quantitative 5'-RACE with molecular barcodes was used. TCRdb recomputed calls from the 5' RACE reads with MiXCR, one row per CDR3 protein. The sample shows 700,000 to 850,000 distinct CDR3 sequences, 10% to 15% of them seen only once. Unmatched junction bases numbered 8, after V lost 6 bases and J lost 9 bases. The CDR3 loop spans 14 amino acids. Germline values: CDR1 DFQATT, CDR2 SNEGSKA (reference sequence). This sample was taken from a study of CD8 T cells in ankylosing spondylitis. Study-level findings and limits: Ankylosing spondylitis blood appeared to carry a characteristic TCR beta motif of several highly homologous variants. It was reported that disease-linked clones were significantly enriched in matched ankylosing spondylitis synovial fluid. Reactive arthritis synovial fluid and blood were previously reported to contain some motif variants.

The TCR comes from a male donor with ankylosing spondylitis. The sample taken for sequencing was blood, either unsorted or a sorted T cell fraction (not recorded which). The chain joins TRBV20-1 to TRBJ2-1; TRBD2 matches 13 bases. The CDR3 nucleotides are TGCAGTGCAACAGGGACTAGCGGGACCGGTGAGCAGTTCTTC. It translates to CSATGTSGTGEQFF.